This record covers a single T cell receptor (beta chain). What it recognizes is unknown. Within the sample, other DNA sequences also encode this same CDR3. Per the original methods: Filtering differed since immunoSEQ provided only junctions, with no quality scores. Here immunoSEQ multiplex PCR was the method, and the copy in TCRdb shows in-frame clones only, minus some. D and trimming were read from the DNA, whereas the V and J calls and clone size are those reported in that table. Of millions of clones in the sample, roughly 95% were seen once. With V trimmed by 5 bases and J by 7 bases, 2 bases remained unmatched. This CDR3 has 11 residues. Germline assignment: CDR1 DFQATT and CDR2 SNEGSKA (reference sequence). Naivety among CD8 cells was defined by CD45RO negativity and positive CCR7 selection, thereby excluding terminally differentiated effector memory CD45RA+ cells. The donors, all of them Caucasian adults, lived in Nashville, Tennessee.

The data were taken from a study of shared clonotypes between healthy human individuals. Study-wide findings and caveats: As a rule, naive subsets had a larger estimated richness than memory subsets. Large depth notwithstanding, sorted-subset sequencing proved incomplete by rarefaction.

V gene TRBV20-1 combines with J gene TRBJ2-1; 7 nucleotides line up with TRBD2. The source material was naive CD8+ T cells sorted from blood. The sequence was obtained from a young man in good health. Here the CDR3 DNA reads TGCAGTGCTCGCGGGAGTAATGAGCAGTTCTTC. Protein product: CSARGSNEQFF.